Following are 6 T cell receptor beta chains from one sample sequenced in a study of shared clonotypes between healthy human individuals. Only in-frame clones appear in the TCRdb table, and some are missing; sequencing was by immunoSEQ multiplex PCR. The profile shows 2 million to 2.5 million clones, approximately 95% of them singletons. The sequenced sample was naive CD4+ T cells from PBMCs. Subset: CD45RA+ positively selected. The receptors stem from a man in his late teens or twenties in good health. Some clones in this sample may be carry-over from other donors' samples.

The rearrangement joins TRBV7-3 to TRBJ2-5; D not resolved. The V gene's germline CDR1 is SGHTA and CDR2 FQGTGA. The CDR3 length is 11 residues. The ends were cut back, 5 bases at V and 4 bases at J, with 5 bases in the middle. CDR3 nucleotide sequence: TGTGCCAGCAGCGCTGGAGAGACCCAGTACTTC. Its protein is CASSAGETQYF.

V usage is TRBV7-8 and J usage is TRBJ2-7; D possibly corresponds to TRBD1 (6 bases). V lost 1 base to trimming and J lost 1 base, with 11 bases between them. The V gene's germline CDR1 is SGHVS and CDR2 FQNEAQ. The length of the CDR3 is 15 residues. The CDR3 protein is CASSLVGHFSYEQYF. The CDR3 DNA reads TGTGCCAGCAGCTTAGTGGGACACTTTTCCTACGAGCAGTACTTC.

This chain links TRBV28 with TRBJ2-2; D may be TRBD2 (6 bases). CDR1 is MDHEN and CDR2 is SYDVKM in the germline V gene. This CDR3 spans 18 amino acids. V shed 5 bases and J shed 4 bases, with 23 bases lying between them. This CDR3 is CASSLQPGAGWGTGELFF. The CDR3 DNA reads TGTGCCAGCAGTCTCCAGCCGGGAGCCGGGTGGGGCACCGGGGAGCTGTTTTTT.

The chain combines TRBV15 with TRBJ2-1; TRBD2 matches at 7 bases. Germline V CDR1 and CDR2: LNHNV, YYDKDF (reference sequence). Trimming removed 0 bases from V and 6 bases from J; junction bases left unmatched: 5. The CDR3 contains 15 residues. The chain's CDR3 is CATSRDRPSGNEQFF. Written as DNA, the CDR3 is TGTGCCACCAGCAGAGATAGGCCTAGCGGCAATGAGCAGTTCTTC.

CDR3 sequence reads: CAISDRTVDTGELFF. CDR3 in DNA: TGTGCCATCAGTGATCGGACAGTGGACACCGGGGAGCTGTTTTTT. V gene TRBV10-3 combines with J gene TRBJ2-2; possible D gene TRBD1, 6 bases. CDR3 length: 15 residues. The V gene's germline CDR1 is ENHRY and CDR2 SYGVKD. The V end lost 3 bases, the J end lost 3 bases, and 11 bases lay between the germline ends.

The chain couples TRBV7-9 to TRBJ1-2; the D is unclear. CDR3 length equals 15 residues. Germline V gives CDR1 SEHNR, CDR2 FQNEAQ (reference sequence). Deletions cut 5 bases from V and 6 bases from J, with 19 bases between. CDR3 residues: CASSPYGRSINGYTF. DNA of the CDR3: TGTGCCAGCAGCCCATACGGACGTTCGATTAATGGCTACACCTTC. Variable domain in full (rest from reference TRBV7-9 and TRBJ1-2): DTGVSQNPRHKITKRGQNVTFRCDPISEHNRLYWYRQTLGQGPEFLTYFQNEAQLEKSRLLSDRFSAERPKGSFSTLEIQRTEQGDSAMYLCASSPYGRSINGYTFGSGTRLTVV.